Listed below are T cell receptor beta chains from one sample, sequenced in a study of TIL therapy for anti-PD-1-resistant metastatic lung cancer. This table comes from immunoSEQ multiplex PCR, and its TCRdb copy is limited to in-frame clones, with some not included. The sample records 55,000 to 65,000 clones, 55% to 75% being singletons. Sequencing used blood, obtained at baseline. Receptors originate from a person aged 25 to 80 with non-small cell lung cancer. The CDR3 runs from the conserved cysteine through the conserved F or W. Each record gives: clone size, J gene, D gene, V gene, CDR3 protein, CDR3 DNA. A D gene is named only where the DNA matches it firmly. A clone size is listed for some rows: how often the clone was seen (once, few, many), or a class if it is expanded.

clone_size: .; j_call: TRBJ2-7; d_call: .; v_call: TRBV27; cdr3_aa: CASSSLGGDEQYF; cdr3_nt: TGTGCCAGCAGTTCCCTCGGGGGTGACGAGCAGTACTTC
clone_size: .; j_call: TRBJ1-2; d_call: TRBD1; v_call: TRBV6-6; cdr3_aa: CASSSTGSNGYTF; cdr3_nt: TGTGCCAGCAGTTCGACAGGGAGTAATGGCTACACCTTC
clone_size: few; j_call: TRBJ1-2; d_call: TRBD1; v_call: TRBV5-4; cdr3_aa: CASSLLDRENYGYTF; cdr3_nt: TGTGCCAGCAGCCTTTTGGACAGGGAGAACTATGGCTACACCTTC
clone_size: .; j_call: TRBJ2-6; d_call: .; v_call: TRBV14; cdr3_aa: CASEFSGANVLTF; cdr3_nt: TGTGCCAGCGAATTCTCTGGGGCCAACGTCCTGACTTTC
clone_size: .; j_call: TRBJ2-2; d_call: TRBD1; v_call: TRBV27; cdr3_aa: CASSPPDRWSTGELFF; cdr3_nt: TGTGCCAGCAGTCCGCCGGACAGGTGGAGCACCGGGGAGCTGTTTTTT
clone_size: few; j_call: TRBJ1-2; d_call: TRBD1; v_call: TRBV6-5; cdr3_aa: CASSHGQGTNGYTF; cdr3_nt: TGTGCCAGCAGTCACGGACAGGGGACAAATGGCTACACCTTC
clone_size: once; j_call: TRBJ1-4; d_call: .; v_call: TRBV28; cdr3_aa: CASTRSGEANEKLFF; cdr3_nt: TGTGCCAGCACCCGTTCGGGGGAGGCTAATGAAAAACTGTTTTTT
clone_size: .; j_call: TRBJ2-3; d_call: TRBD2; v_call: TRBV5-1; cdr3_aa: CASSSLAGGPTDTQYF; cdr3_nt: TGCGCCAGCAGCTCCCTAGCGGGAGGACCCACAGATACGCAGTATTTT
clone_size: .; j_call: TRBJ2-1; d_call: TRBD2; v_call: TRBV28; cdr3_aa: CASSPGGSRGVYNEQFF; cdr3_nt: TGTGCCAGCAGTCCCGGAGGATCGCGGGGGGTCTACAATGAGCAGTTCTTC
clone_size: .; j_call: TRBJ1-5; d_call: .; v_call: TRBV5-8; cdr3_aa: CASSFSVSNQPQHF; cdr3_nt: TGTGCCAGCAGCTTTTCAGTTAGCAATCAGCCCCAGCATTTT
clone_size: .; j_call: TRBJ2-7; d_call: .; v_call: TRBV2; cdr3_aa: CASSGDRATYEQYF; cdr3_nt: TGTGCCAGCAGTGGTGACAGAGCTACCTACGAGCAGTACTTC
clone_size: .; j_call: TRBJ1-1; d_call: TRBD1; v_call: TRBV7-9; cdr3_aa: CASSRQGKYTEAFF; cdr3_nt: TGTGCCAGCAGTCGACAGGGCAAATACACTGAAGCTTTCTTT
clone_size: .; j_call: TRBJ2-7; d_call: TRBD1; v_call: TRBV7-6; cdr3_aa: CASSLYRGSYEQYF; cdr3_nt: TGTGCCAGCAGCCTTTACAGGGGCTCCTACGAGCAGTACTTC
clone_size: once; j_call: TRBJ1-5; d_call: .; v_call: TRBV4-1; cdr3_aa: CASSQDTSYQPQHF; cdr3_nt: TGCGCCAGCAGCCAAGACACGTCGTATCAGCCCCAGCATTTT
clone_size: .; j_call: TRBJ2-2; d_call: TRBD2; v_call: TRBV30; cdr3_aa: CAWSEPNRERGGLANTGELFF; cdr3_nt: TGTGCCTGGAGTGAACCCAACCGGGAGCGGGGGGGCCTAGCGAACACCGGGGAGCTGTTTTTT
clone_size: .; j_call: TRBJ2-1; d_call: TRBD1; v_call: TRBV9; cdr3_aa: CASSVAGTGNNEQFF; cdr3_nt: TGTGCCAGCAGCGTAGCCGGGACAGGGAACAATGAGCAGTTCTTC
clone_size: .; j_call: TRBJ2-7; d_call: TRBD1; v_call: TRBV7-6; cdr3_aa: CASSLAWQQGVEQYF; cdr3_nt: TGTGCCAGCAGTCTCGCATGGCAGCAGGGGGTCGAGCAGTACTTC
clone_size: .; j_call: TRBJ1-1; d_call: .; v_call: TRBV10-3; cdr3_aa: CATFGQPNTEAFF; cdr3_nt: TGTGCCACTTTCGGACAGCCAAACACTGAAGCTTTCTTT
clone_size: few; j_call: TRBJ2-7; d_call: .; v_call: TRBV4-1; cdr3_aa: CASSPGHGYEQYF; cdr3_nt: TGCGCCAGCAGCCCCGGGCACGGCTACGAGCAGTACTTC
clone_size: .; j_call: TRBJ1-1; d_call: .; v_call: TRBV9; cdr3_aa: CASSVAPNTEAFF; cdr3_nt: TGTGCCAGCAGCGTAGCGCCGAACACTGAAGCTTTCTTT
clone_size: once; j_call: TRBJ2-7; d_call: TRBD1; v_call: TRBV5-1; cdr3_aa: CASSLLPGQGGEQYF; cdr3_nt: TGCGCCAGCAGCCTACTGCCGGGACAGGGAGGCGAGCAGTACTTC
clone_size: .; j_call: TRBJ1-1; d_call: .; v_call: TRBV30; cdr3_aa: CAWSLTGATEAFF; cdr3_nt: TGTGCCTGGAGTCTGACGGGGGCCACTGAAGCTTTCTTT
clone_size: once; j_call: TRBJ1-2; d_call: .; v_call: TRBV14; cdr3_aa: CANTDLKRTEDYGYTF; cdr3_nt: TGTGCCAACACGGATTTAAAAAGGACAGAAGACTATGGCTACACCTTC
clone_size: .; j_call: TRBJ2-6; d_call: TRBD2; v_call: TRBV11-1; cdr3_aa: CASRVAGGHHGANVLTF; cdr3_nt: TGTGCCAGCAGGGTGGCGGGAGGGCACCATGGGGCCAACGTCCTGACTTTC
clone_size: .; j_call: TRBJ2-2; d_call: TRBD2; v_call: TRBV19; cdr3_aa: CASKSGGANTGELFF; cdr3_nt: TGTGCCAGTAAAAGCGGGGGCGCGAACACCGGGGAGCTGTTTTTT
clone_size: .; j_call: TRBJ1-2; d_call: TRBD1; v_call: TRBV7-3; cdr3_aa: CASSLHRGLDGYTF; cdr3_nt: TGTGCCAGCAGCCTCCACAGGGGACTGGATGGCTACACCTTC
clone_size: .; j_call: TRBJ2-5; d_call: TRBD2; v_call: TRBV18; cdr3_aa: CASSGTSGKETQYF; cdr3_nt: TGTGCCAGCTCAGGGACTAGCGGAAAAGAGACCCAGTACTTC
clone_size: .; j_call: TRBJ1-2; d_call: .; v_call: TRBV5-5; cdr3_aa: CASSLFNYGYTF; cdr3_nt: TGTGCCAGCAGCCTCTTCAACTATGGCTACACCTTC
clone_size: .; j_call: TRBJ2-2; d_call: .; v_call: TRBV7-9; cdr3_aa: CASSSQYITGELFF; cdr3_nt: TGTGCCAGCAGTTCCCAATACATTACCGGGGAGCTGTTTTTT
clone_size: .; j_call: TRBJ2-1; d_call: .; v_call: TRBV5-1; cdr3_aa: CASSPRGGVYEQFF; cdr3_nt: TGCGCCAGCAGCCCCAGGGGGGGAGTCTATGAGCAGTTCTTC
clone_size: .; j_call: TRBJ1-4; d_call: TRBD1; v_call: TRBV28; cdr3_aa: CASKTLGQGDEKLFF; cdr3_nt: TGTGCCAGCAAAACTTTGGGACAGGGAGATGAAAAACTGTTTTTT
clone_size: .; j_call: TRBJ2-2; d_call: TRBD1; v_call: TRBV19; cdr3_aa: CASSGTGFVGELFF; cdr3_nt: TGTGCCAGTAGCGGGACAGGTTTCGTCGGGGAGCTGTTTTTT
clone_size: .; j_call: TRBJ2-1; d_call: .; v_call: TRBV19; cdr3_aa: CASSIRRGPYNEQFF; cdr3_nt: TGTGCCAGTAGTATAAGGCGGGGACCCTACAATGAGCAGTTCTTC
clone_size: few; j_call: TRBJ2-1; d_call: .; v_call: TRBV19; cdr3_aa: CASSGSYYNEQFF; cdr3_nt: TGTGCCAGTAGCGGGAGCTACTACAATGAGCAGTTCTTC
clone_size: once; j_call: TRBJ2-2; d_call: .; v_call: TRBV5-1; cdr3_aa: CASTPEPEHGELFF; cdr3_nt: TGCGCCAGCACCCCCGAACCAGAACACGGGGAGCTGTTTTTT
clone_size: few; j_call: TRBJ1-4; d_call: TRBD1; v_call: TRBV6-1; cdr3_aa: CASSGRTGGANEKLFF; cdr3_nt: TGTGCCAGCAGTGGGAGAACAGGGGGCGCGAACGAAAAACTGTTTTTT
clone_size: .; j_call: TRBJ2-1; d_call: .; v_call: TRBV2; cdr3_aa: CASSEKSSSSRVYEQFF; cdr3_nt: TGTGCCAGCAGTGAAAAAAGCAGCTCTAGCCGAGTGTATGAGCAGTTCTTC
clone_size: .; j_call: TRBJ1-3; d_call: .; v_call: TRBV11-2; cdr3_aa: CASSFQERLGTIYF; cdr3_nt: TGTGCCAGCAGCTTCCAGGAACGGCTCGGCACCATATATTTT
clone_size: .; j_call: TRBJ2-2; d_call: TRBD2; v_call: TRBV19; cdr3_aa: CASKEGGYTGELFF; cdr3_nt: TGTGCCAGTAAAGAGGGAGGGTACACCGGGGAGCTGTTTTTT
clone_size: .; j_call: TRBJ1-2; d_call: .; v_call: TRBV29-1; cdr3_aa: CSVGSLWGENYGYTF; cdr3_nt: TGCAGCGTGGGTTCATTATGGGGGGAGAACTATGGCTACACCTTC